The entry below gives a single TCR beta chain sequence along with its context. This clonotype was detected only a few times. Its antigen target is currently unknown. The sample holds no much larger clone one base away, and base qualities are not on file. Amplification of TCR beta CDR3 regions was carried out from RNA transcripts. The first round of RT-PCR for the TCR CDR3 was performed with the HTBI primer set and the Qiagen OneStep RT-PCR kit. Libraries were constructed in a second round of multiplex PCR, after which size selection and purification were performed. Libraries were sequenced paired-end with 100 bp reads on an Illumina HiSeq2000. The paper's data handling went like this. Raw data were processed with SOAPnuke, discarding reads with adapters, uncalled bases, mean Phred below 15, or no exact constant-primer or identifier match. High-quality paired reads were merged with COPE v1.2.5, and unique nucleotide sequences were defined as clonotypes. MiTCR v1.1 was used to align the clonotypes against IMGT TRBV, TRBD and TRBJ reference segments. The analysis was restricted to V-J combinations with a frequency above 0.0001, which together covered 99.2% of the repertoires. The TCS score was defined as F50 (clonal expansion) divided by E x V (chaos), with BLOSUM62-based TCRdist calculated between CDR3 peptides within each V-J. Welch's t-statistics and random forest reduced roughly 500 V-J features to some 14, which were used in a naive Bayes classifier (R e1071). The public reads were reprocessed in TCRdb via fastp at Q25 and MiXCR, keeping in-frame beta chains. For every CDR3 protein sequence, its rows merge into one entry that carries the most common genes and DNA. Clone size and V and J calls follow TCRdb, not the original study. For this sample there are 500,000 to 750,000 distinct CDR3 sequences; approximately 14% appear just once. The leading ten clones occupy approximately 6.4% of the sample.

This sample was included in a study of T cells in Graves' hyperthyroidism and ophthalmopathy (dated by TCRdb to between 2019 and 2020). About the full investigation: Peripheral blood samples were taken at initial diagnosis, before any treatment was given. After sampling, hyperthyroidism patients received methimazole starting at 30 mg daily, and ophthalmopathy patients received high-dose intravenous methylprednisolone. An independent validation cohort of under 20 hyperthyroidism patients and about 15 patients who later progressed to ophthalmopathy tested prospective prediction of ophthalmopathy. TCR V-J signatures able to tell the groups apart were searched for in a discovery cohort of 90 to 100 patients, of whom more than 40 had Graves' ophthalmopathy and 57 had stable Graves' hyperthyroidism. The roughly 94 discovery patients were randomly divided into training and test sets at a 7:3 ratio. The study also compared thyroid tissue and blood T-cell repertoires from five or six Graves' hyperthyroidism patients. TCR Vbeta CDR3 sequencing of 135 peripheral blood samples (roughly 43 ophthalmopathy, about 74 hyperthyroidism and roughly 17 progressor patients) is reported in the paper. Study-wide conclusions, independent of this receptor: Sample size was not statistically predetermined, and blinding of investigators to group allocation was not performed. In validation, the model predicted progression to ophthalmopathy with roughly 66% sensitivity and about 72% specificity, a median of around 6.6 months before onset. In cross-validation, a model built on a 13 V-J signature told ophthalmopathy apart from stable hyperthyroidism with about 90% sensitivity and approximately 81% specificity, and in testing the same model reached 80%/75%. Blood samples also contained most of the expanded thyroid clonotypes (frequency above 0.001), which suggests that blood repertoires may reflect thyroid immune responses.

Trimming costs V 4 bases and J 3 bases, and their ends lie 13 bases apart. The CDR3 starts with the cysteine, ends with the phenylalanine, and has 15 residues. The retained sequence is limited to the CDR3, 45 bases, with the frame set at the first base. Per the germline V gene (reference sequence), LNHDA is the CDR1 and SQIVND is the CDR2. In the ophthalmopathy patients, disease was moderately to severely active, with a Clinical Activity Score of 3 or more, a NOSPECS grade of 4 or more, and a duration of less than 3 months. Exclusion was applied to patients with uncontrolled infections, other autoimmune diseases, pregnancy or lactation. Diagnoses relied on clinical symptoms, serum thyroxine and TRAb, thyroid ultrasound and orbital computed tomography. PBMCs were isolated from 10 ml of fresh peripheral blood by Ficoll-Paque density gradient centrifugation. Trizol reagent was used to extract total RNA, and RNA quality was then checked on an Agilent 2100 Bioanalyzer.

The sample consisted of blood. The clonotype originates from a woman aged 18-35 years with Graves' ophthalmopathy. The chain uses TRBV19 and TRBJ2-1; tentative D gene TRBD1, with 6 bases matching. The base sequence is TGTGCCAGTAGTACCCGACAGGAGTTCTACAATGAGCAGTTCTTC. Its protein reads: CASSTRQEFYNEQFF.